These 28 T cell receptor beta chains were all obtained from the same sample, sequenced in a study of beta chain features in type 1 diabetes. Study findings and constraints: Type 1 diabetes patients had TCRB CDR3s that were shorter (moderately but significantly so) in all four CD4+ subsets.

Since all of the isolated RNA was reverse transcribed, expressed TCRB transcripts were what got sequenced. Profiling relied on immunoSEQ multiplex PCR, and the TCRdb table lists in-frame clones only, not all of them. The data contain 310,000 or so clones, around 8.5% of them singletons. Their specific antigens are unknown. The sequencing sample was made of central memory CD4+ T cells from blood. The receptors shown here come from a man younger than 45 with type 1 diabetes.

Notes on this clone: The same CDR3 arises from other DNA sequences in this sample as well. CDR3 sequence (DNA): TGTGCCAGCAGCTTTCAGGAGACCCAGTACTTC. Its translation is CASSFQETQYF. V and J are TRBV11-2 and TRBJ2-5; D not resolved. The CDR3 consists of 11 residues. Germline lookup yields CDR1 SGHAT and CDR2 FQNNGV. Trimming cost V 3 bases and J 5 bases, with 4 bases left between them. The variable domain in full, with the rest retrieved from reference TRBV11-2 and TRBJ2-5, is EAGVAQSPRYKIIEKRQSVAFWCNPISGHATLYWYQQILGQGPKLLIQFQNNGVVDDSQLPKDRFSAERLKGVDSTLKIQPAKLEDSAVYLCASSFQETQYFGPGTRLLVL.

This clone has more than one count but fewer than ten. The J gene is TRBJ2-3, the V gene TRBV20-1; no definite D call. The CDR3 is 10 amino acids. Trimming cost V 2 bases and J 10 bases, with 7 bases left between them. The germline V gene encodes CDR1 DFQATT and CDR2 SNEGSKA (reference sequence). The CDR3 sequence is CSARLDSQYF. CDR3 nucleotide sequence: TGCAGTGCTAGATTGGATTCGCAGTATTTT.

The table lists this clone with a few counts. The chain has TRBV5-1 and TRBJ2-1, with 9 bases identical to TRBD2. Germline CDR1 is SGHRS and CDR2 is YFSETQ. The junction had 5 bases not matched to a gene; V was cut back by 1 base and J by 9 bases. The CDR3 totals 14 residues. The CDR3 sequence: CASSLLAGRIEQFF. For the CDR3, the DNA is TGCGCCAGCAGCTTGCTAGCGGGAAGGATTGAGCAGTTCTTC.

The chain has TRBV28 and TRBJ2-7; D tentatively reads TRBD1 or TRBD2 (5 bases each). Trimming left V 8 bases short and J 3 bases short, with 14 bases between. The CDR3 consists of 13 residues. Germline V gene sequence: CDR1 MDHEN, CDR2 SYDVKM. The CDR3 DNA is TGTGCCAGCTACCGGGGCCTGGGCTACGAGCAGTACTTC. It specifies CASYRGLGYEQYF.

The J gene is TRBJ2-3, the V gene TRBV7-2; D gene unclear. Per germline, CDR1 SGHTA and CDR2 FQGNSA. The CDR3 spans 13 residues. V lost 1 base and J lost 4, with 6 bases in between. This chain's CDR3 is CASSLVEADTQYF. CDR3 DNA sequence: TGTGCCAGCAGCTTAGTGGAAGCAGATACGCAGTATTTT.

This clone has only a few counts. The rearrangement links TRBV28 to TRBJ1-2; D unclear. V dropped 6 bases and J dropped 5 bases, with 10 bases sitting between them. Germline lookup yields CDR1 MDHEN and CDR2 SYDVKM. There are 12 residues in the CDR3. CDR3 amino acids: CASSGNHYGYTF. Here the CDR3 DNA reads TGTGCCAGCAGCGGGAATCATTATGGCTACACCTTC.

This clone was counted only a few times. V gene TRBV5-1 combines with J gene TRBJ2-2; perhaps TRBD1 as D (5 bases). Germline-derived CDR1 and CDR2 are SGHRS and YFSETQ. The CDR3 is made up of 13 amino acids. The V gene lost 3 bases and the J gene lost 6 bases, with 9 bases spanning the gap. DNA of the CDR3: TGCGCCAGCAGCTGGACATACGCCGGGGAGCTGTTTTTT. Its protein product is CASSWTYAGELFF.

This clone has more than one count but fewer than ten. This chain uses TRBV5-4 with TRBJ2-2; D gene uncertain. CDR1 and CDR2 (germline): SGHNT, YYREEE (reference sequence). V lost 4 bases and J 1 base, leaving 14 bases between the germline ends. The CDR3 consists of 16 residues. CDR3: CASSVDQTRNTGELFF. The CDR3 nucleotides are TGTGCCAGCAGCGTGGACCAAACTCGGAACACCGGGGAGCTGTTTTTT.

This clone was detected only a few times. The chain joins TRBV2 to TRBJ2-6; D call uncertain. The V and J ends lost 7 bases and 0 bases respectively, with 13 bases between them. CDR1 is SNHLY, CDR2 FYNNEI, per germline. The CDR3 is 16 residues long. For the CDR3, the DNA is TGTGCCAGCATTTTCGGACGCAACTCTGGGGCCAACGTCCTGACTTTC. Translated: CASIFGRNSGANVLTF.

This chain's CDR3 is CASSFGASETQYF. The CDR3 coding sequence is TGTGCCAGCAGCTTTGGAGCGTCGGAGACCCAGTACTTC. This chain connects TRBV7-2 to TRBJ2-5; D is unclear. Trimming removed 3 bases from V and 5 bases from J, with 10 bases in between. Germline V gene sequence: CDR1 SGHTA, CDR2 FQGNSA. CDR3 length: 13 residues.

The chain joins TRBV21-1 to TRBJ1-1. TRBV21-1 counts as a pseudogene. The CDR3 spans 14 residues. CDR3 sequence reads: CASSKGRKNTEAFF. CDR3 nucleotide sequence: TGTGCCAGCAGCAAAGGACGGAAAAACACTGAAGCTTTCTTT.

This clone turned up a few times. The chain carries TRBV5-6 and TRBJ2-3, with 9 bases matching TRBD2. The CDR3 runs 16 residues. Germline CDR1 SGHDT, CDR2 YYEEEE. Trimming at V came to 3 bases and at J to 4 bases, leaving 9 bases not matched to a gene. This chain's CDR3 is CASSSLSGGSADTQYF. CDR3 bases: TGTGCCAGCAGCTCCCTTAGCGGGGGATCGGCAGATACGCAGTATTTT.

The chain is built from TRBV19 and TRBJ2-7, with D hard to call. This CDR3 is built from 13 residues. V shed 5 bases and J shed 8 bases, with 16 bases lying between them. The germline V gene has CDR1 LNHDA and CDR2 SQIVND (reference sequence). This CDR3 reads CASSPQTDSKQYF. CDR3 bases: TGTGCCAGTAGTCCGCAGACCGATTCCAAGCAGTACTTC.

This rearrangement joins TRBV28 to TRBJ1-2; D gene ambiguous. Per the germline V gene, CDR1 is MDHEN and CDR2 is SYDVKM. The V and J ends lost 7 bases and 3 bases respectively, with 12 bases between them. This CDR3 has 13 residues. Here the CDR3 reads CASTTGYHYGYTF. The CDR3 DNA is TGTGCCAGCACGACCGGTTATCACTATGGCTACACCTTC.

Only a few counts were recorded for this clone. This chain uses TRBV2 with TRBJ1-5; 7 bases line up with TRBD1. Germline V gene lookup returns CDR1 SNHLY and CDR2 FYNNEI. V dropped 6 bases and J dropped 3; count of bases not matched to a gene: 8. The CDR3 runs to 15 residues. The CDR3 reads CASSPDREANQPQHF. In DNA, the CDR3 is TGTGCCAGCAGCCCCGACAGGGAGGCCAATCAGCCCCAGCATTTT.

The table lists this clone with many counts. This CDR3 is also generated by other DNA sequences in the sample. CDR3 sequence reads: CASSFDNYEQYF. The CDR3 DNA is TGTGCCAGCAGCTTCGACAACTACGAGCAGTACTTC. The J gene is TRBJ2-7, the V gene TRBV5-6, with D unresolved. The germline CDR1 and CDR2 sequences are SGHDT and YYEEEE. The CDR3 spans 12 residues. Trimming stripped 2 bases from V and 3 bases from J, with 6 bases between.

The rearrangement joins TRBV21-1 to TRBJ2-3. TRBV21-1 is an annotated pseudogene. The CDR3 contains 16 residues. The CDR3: CASRELGDLNTDTQYF. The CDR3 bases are TGTGCCAGCCGAGAGCTGGGGGACCTTAACACAGATACGCAGTATTTT.

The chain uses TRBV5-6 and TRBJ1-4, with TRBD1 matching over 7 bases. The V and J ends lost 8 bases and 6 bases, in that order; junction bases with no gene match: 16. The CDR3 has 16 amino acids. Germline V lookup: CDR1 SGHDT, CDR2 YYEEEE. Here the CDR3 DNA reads TGTGCCAGTGAAAATGGACAGGCCAGGGGCGATGAAAAACTGTTTTTT. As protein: CASENGQARGDEKLFF.

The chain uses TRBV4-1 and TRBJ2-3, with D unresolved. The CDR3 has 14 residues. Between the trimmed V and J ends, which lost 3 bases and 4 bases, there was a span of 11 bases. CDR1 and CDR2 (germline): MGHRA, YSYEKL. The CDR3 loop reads CASSQEGRADTQYF. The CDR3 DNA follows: TGCGCCAGCAGCCAGGAAGGTAGAGCAGATACGCAGTATTTT.

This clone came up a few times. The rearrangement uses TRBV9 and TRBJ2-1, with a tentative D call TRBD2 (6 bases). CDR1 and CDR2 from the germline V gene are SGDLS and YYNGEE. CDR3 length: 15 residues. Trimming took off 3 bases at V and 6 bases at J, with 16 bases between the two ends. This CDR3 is CASSARLGISNEQFF. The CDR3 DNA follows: TGTGCCAGCAGCGCCAGACTAGGTATCTCCAATGAGCAGTTCTTC.

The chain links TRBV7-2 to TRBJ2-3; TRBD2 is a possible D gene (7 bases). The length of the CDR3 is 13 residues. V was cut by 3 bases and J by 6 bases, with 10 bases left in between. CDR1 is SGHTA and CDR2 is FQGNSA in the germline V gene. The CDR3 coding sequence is TGTGCCAGCAGCTTCTCGGGGGGCGATACGCAGTATTTT. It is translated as CASSFSGGDTQYF.

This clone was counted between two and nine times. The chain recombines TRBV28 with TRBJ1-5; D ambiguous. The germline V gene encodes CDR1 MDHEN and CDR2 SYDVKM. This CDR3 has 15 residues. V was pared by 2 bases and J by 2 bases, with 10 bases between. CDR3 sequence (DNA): TGTGCCAGCAGTTTACCCCCCGGCGGCAATCAGCCCCAGCATTTT. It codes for CASSLPPGGNQPQHF.

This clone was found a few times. The CDR3 DNA reads TGTGCCAGCAGCTCCTCGACAGGGGAGTACAATGAGCAGTTCTTC. Its protein product is CASSSSTGEYNEQFF. This chain links TRBV7-2 with TRBJ2-1; 8 bases are shared with TRBD1. Per germline, CDR1 SGHTA and CDR2 FQGNSA. V was pared by 4 bases and J by 4 bases, with 6 bases of the junction left unmatched. This CDR3 spans 15 amino acids.

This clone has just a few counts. This CDR3 reads CASSLDSSSYNEQFF. DNA for the CDR3: TGTGCCAGCAGCTTAGACTCCAGCTCCTACAATGAGCAGTTCTTC. This chain links TRBV5-6 with TRBJ2-1; D call uncertain. Germline values: CDR1 SGHDT, CDR2 YYEEEE. The germline V and J ends were trimmed by 2 bases and 0 bases, with 9 bases remaining between them. The CDR3 extends over 15 amino acids.

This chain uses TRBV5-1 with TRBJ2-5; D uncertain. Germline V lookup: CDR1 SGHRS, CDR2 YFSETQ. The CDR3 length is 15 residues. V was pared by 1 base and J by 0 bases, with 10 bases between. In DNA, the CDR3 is TGCGCCAGCAGCTTGCTCCAGCTGTACCAAGAGACCCAGTACTTC. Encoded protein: CASSLLQLYQETQYF. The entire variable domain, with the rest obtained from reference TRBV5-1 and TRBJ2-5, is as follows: KAGVTQTPRYLIKTRGQQVTLSCSPISGHRSVSWYQQTPGQGLQFLFEYFSETQRNKGNFPGRFSGRQFSNSRSEMNVSTLELGDSALYLCASSLLQLYQETQYFGPGTRLLVL.

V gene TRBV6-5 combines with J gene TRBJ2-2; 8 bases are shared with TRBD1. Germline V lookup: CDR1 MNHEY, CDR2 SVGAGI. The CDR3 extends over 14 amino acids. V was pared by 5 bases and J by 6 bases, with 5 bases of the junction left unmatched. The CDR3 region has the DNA TGTGCCAGCAGTCCAGGGGGCTGGTCCGGGGAGCTGTTTTTT. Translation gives CASSPGGWSGELFF.

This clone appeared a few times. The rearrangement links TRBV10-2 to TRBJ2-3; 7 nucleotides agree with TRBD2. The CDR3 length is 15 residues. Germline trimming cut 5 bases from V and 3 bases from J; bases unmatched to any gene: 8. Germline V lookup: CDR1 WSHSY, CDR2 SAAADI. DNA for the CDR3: TGCGCCAGCAGTTCCCGAGCGGGGTGGACAGATACGCAGTATTTT. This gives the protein CASSSRAGWTDTQYF.

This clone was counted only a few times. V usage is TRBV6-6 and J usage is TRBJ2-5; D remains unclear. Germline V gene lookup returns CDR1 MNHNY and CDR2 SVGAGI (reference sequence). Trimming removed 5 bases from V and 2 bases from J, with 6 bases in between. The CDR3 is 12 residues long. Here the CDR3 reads CASSDTQETQYF. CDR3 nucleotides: TGTGCCAGCAGTGACACGCAAGAGACCCAGTACTTC.